Described below is a single T cell receptor (beta chain) sequence and its context. Participants' reported clinical history set cohort assignment. This sample is part of a study of blood T cell repertoires in COVID-19. On the study more broadly: From T cells, B-cell-depleted T cells, or PBMCs came the material, which was cDNA or gDNA.

Clones were read by immunoSEQ multiplex PCR, and TCRdb kept only the in-frame ones, dropping some. The data show roughly 280,000 clones, roughly 89% seen once. CDR1 and CDR2 from the germline V gene are MGHRA and YSYEKL. With V trimmed by 1 base and J by 7 bases, 4 bases remained unmatched. This CDR3 has 16 residues. V is TRBV4-1 and J is TRBJ2-1; 13 positions agree with TRBD2. This clonotype was sampled from an older woman who had recovered from COVID-19. Sequencing used PBMCs or T cells enriched from blood (not recorded which). The CDR3 nucleotides are TGCGCCAGCAGCCAAGTAGGACTAGCGGGAGTTAATGAGCAGTTCTTC. Its protein is CASSQVGLAGVNEQFF.